In this sample, the clone carrying this TCR beta chain turned up many times. Its antigen is unidentified. The entry originates in a study of CD8 T cells in ankylosing spondylitis. Libraries of TCR beta came from quantitative 5'-RACE with molecular barcodes. TCRdb used MiXCR to reprocess the 5' RACE reads, holding one entry per CDR3 protein. The sample carries over 95,000 distinct CDR3 sequences, roughly 8.3% recorded once. Whole-study results and caveats: Some of these motif variants have turned up before, in reports on reactive arthritis synovial fluid and blood. Relatively scarce in peripheral blood, disease-linked clones were CD8+.

This receptor was obtained from a male donor with ankylosing spondylitis or in good health (not recorded which). Sequencing used blood, either unsorted or a sorted T cell fraction (not recorded which).

In DNA, the CDR3 is TGTGCCATCAGTGAGTCGCCTAGCGGGCCTTACGAGCAGTACTTC. It encodes CAISESPSGPYEQYF. The chain couples TRBV10-3 to TRBJ2-7; 8 bases agree with TRBD2. CDR3 length equals 15 residues. Germline CDR1 ENHRY, CDR2 SYGVKD. V was clipped by 0 bases and J by 4 bases; unmatched bases: 5.